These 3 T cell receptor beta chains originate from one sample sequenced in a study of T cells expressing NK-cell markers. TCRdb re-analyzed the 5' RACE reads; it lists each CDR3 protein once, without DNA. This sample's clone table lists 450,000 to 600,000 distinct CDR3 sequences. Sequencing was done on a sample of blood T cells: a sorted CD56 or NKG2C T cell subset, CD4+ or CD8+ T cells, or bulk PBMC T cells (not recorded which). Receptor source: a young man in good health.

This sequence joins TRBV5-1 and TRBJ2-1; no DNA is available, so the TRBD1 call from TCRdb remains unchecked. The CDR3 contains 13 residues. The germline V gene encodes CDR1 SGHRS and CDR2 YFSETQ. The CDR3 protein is CASSPPGRDEQFF.

The CDR3 reads CASSQGVDQPQHF. This chain uses TRBV6-5 with TRBJ1-5; TCRdb's D call of TRBD1 is untestable without DNA. The CDR3 loop spans 13 amino acids. CDR1 is MNHEY and CDR2 is SVGAGI in the germline V gene.

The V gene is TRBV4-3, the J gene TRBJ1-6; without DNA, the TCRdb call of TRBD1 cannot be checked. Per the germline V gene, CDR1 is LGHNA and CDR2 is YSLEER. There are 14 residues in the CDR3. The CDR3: CASSQDRERSPLHF.